A selection of T cell receptor beta chains follows, all from one sample in a study of T cell responses to AZD1222 COVID-19 vaccine. Measured with immunoSEQ multiplex PCR; TCRdb has only the in-frame clones, and not every one. There are around 80,000 clones in the sample; approximately 83% occur only once, and about 1.3% lies in the top ten. Sequences were derived from peripheral blood, sampled 28 days after the second AZD1222 dose. All receptors derive from an adult who received the AZD1222 COVID-19 vaccine. CDR3s include the opening cysteine and the closing phenylalanine or tryptophan. D genes are given only for firm matches. Clone size is not always given. Where it is, it says once, few, many or a class for expanded clones.

j_call v_call clone_size d_call cdr3_nt cdr3_aa
TRBJ2-1 TRBV7-2 NA TRBD2 TGTGCCAGCAGCTTTACTAGCGGAAGAGTTAACAATGAGCAGTTCTTC CASSFTSGRVNNEQFF
TRBJ2-7 TRBV27 NA NA TGTGCCAGCAGTTCCCGGGAGAGGTACGAGCAGTACTTC CASSSRERYEQYF
TRBJ1-1 TRBV6-5 NA NA TGTGCCAGCAGTTACTCGGCAGACACTGAAGCTTTCTTT CASSYSADTEAFF
TRBJ2-6 TRBV15 once TRBD1 TGTGCCACCAGCAGATCAACAGGGGCTGGGGCCAACGTCCTGACTTTC CATSRSTGAGANVLTF
TRBJ1-5 TRBV5-8 NA NA TGTGCCAGCAGCTTGGACAGTAGCAATCAGCCCCAGCATTTT CASSLDSSNQPQHF
TRBJ2-7 TRBV9 few TRBD1 TGTGCCAGCAGCGTAGCAGGGGGACAAACCTACGAGCAGTACTTC CASSVAGGQTYEQYF
TRBJ2-1 TRBV3-1/TRBV3-2 NA TRBD1 TGTGCCAGCAGCCAAGGCAGGGGGATAGTCTACAATGAGCAGTTCTTC CASSQGRGIVYNEQFF
TRBJ1-1 TRBV3-1/TRBV3-2 NA NA TGTGCCAGCAGCCAAGATTCGTACATGAACACTGAAGCTTTCTTT CASSQDSYMNTEAFF
TRBJ1-3 TRBV11-2 once NA TGTGCCAGCAGCCCCTTCGGCGCGGGCTCTGGAAACACCATATATTTT CASSPFGAGSGNTIYF
TRBJ1-2 TRBV6-5 NA NA TGTGCCAGCAGTTACGGGCGACAGGACTATGGCTACACCTTC CASSYGRQDYGYTF
TRBJ2-7 TRBV28 NA NA TGTGCCAGCAGTTTCGGGACGGCCACCTACGAGCAGTACTTC CASSFGTATYEQYF
TRBJ1-1 TRBV4-3 NA NA TGCGCCAGCAGCCACAGGTCCTCGATGAACACTGAAGCTTTCTTT CASSHRSSMNTEAFF
TRBJ2-2 TRBV19 NA TRBD1 TGTGCCAGTAGTATAGGACAGGGGAACACCGGGGAGCTGTTTTTT CASSIGQGNTGELFF
TRBJ2-2 TRBV5-8 NA NA TGTGCCAGCAGCTTGGCGTTACAGCTGAACACCGGGGAGCTGTTTTTT CASSLALQLNTGELFF
TRBJ1-1 TRBV3-1/TRBV3-2 NA TRBD1 TGTGCCAGCAGGCTTTTAACCGGGACAGGGGGAGGGTTAGTGAACACTGAAGCTTTCTTT CASRLLTGTGGGLVNTEAFF
TRBJ1-1 TRBV25-1 few NA TGTGCCAGCAGACGGGGCAGCTCCCCTGAAGCTTTCTTT CASRRGSSPEAFF
TRBJ2-5 TRBV5-6 NA NA TGTGCCAGCAGCTTGGGAGGGGACTTCAGGGGAGGAGAGACCCAGTACTTC CASSLGGDFRGGETQYF
TRBJ2-7 TRBV15 NA NA TGTGCCACCAGCAGAGACAGGGGATTTTCCTACGAGCAGTACTTC CATSRDRGFSYEQYF
TRBJ1-1 TRBV7-2 NA NA TGTGCCAGCAGCTTAAGCCGGGCCAGGGTGAACACTGAAGCTTTCTTT CASSLSRARVNTEAFF
TRBJ2-5 TRBV24-1 NA NA TGTGCCACCAGTGATGCGGGCCAGAAAGAGACCCAGTACTTC CATSDAGQKETQYF
TRBJ1-6 TRBV27 NA NA TGTGCCAGCAGTTTATCGTATCCGCCAGGGAGTAATTCACCCCTCCACTTT CASSLSYPPGSNSPLHF
TRBJ2-1 TRBV7-9 NA NA TGTGCCAGCAGCTGGCGTGATGAGCAGTTCTTC CASSWRDEQFF